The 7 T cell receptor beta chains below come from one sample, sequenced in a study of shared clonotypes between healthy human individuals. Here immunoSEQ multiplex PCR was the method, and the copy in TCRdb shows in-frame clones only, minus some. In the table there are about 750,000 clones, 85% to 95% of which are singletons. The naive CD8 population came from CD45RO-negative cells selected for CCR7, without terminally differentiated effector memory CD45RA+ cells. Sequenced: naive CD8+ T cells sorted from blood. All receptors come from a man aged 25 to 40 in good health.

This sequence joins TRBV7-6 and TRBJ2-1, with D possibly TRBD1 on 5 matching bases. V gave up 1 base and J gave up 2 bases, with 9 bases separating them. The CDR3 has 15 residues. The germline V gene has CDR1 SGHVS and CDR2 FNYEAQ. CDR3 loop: CASSLGQTPYNEQFF. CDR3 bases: TGTGCCAGCAGCTTAGGACAGACGCCCTACAATGAGCAGTTCTTC.

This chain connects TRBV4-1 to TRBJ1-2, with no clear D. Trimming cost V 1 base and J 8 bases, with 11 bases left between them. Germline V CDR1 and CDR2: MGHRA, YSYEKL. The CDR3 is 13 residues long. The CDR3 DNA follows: TGCGCCAGCAGCCAAGGGCCCGTAGAAGGCTACACCTTC. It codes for CASSQGPVEGYTF.

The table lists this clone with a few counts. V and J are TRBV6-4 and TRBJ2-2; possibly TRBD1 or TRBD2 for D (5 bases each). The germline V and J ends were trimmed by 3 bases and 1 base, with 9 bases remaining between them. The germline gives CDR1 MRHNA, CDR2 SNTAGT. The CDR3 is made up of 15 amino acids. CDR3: CASSEGTENTGELFF. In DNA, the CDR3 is TGTGCCAGCAGTGAAGGGACCGAGAACACCGGGGAGCTGTTTTTT.

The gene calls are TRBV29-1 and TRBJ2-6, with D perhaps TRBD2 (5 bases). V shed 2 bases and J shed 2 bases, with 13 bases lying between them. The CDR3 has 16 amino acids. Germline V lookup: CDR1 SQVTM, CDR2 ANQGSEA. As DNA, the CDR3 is TGCAGCGTTGAATCTGTGGAGGCTGCTGGGGCCAACGTCCTGACTTTC. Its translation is CSVESVEAAGANVLTF.

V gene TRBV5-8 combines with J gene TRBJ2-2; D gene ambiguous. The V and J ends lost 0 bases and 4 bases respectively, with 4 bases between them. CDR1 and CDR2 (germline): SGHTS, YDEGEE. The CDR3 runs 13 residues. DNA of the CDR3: TGTGCCAGCAGCTTGGCGCCCACCGGGGAGCTGTTTTTT. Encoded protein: CASSLAPTGELFF. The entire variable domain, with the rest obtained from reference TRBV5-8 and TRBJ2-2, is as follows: EAGVTQSPTHLIKTRGQQATLRCSPISGHTSVYWYQQALGLGLQFLLWYDEGEERNRGNFPPRFSGRQFPNYSSELNVNALELEDSALYLCASSLAPTGELFFGEGSRLTVL.

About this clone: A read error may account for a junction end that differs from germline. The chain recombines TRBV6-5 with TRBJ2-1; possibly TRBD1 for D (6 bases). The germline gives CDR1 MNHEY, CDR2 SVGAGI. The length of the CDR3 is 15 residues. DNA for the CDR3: TGTGCCAGCAGTTACAGGGGGAGTACGAACAATGAGCAGCTCTTC. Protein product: CASSYRGSTNNEQLF.

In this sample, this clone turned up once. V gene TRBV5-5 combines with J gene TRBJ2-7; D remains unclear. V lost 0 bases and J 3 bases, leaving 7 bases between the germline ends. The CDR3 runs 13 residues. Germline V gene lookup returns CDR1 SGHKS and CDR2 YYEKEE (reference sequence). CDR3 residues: CASSLEIVYEQYF. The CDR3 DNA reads TGTGCCAGCAGCTTGGAGATAGTCTACGAGCAGTACTTC.